A single TCR beta chain is shown here with its context. Per the authors' pipeline: Amplified reference gene primers provided the basis for estimating nucleated cell counts. Libraries were prepared by immunoSEQ multiplex PCR; TCRdb keeps only in-frame clonotypes and omits some of them. From that table come the V and J calls and clone size; the DNA was used to work out D and trimming. The sample holds 300,000 to 450,000 clones, around 84% seen once. The record originates from a study of blood T cell repertoires in COVID-19. As for the study in general: Sites across the United States, Italy and Spain contributed samples from acute and convalescent COVID-19. T cells, B-cell-depleted T cells, or PBMCs supplied cDNA or gDNA.

V lost 5 bases to trimming and J lost 9 bases, with 17 bases between them. Germline CDR1 and CDR2: MDHEN and SYDVKM. The CDR3 spans 14 residues. This chain connects TRBV28 to TRBJ2-1, with D maybe TRBD1 (6 bases). The material sequenced was peripheral blood. The receptor was isolated from a human donor with acute or convalescent COVID-19. The donor label of this sample is uncertain. The CDR3 DNA reads TGTGCCAGCAGTCTACCCCCAGGGGTTCGTGAGCAGTTCTTC. It specifies CASSLPPGVREQFF.